The 26 T cell receptor beta chains presented below share a single source sample, sequenced in a study of blood T cell repertoires in COVID-19. The table came from immunoSEQ multiplex PCR; TCRdb's copy has only in-frame clones and leaves some out. This table holds approximately 430,000 clones, about nine tenths found once. The sequenced sample was peripheral blood. The receptors shown here come from a woman aged 25 to 39 with active or convalescent COVID-19.

The chain's CDR3 is CASSVAPGTYEQYF. The CDR3 DNA reads as TGTGCCAGCAGCGTAGCTCCAGGGACCTACGAGCAGTACTTC. The genes are TRBV9 and TRBJ2-7, with D possibly TRBD1 on 5 matching bases. From germline, CDR1 is SGDLS and CDR2 YYNGEE. V gave up 0 bases and J gave up 2 bases, with 9 bases separating them. The CDR3 runs 14 residues. Full variable domain (missing parts from reference TRBV9 and TRBJ2-7): DSGVTQTPKHLITATGQRVTLRCSPRSGDLSVYWYQQSLDQGLQFLIQYYNGEERAKGNILERFSAQQFPDLHSELNLSSLELGDSALYFCASSVAPGTYEQYFGPGTRLTVT.

This chain uses TRBV12-2 with TRBJ2-5; no check of the table's D call, TRBD2, against the DNA was made. TRBV12-2 is recorded as a pseudogene. CDR3 size: 17 residues. For the CDR3, the DNA is TGTGCAAGTCGCTTAGCGAGTAACGGGAGGCCACAAGAGACCCAGTACTTC. This codes for CASRLASNGRPQETQYF.

The genes are TRBV5-1 and TRBJ1-1; TRBD1 might be the D (6 bases). The CDR3 has 14 residues. With 2 bases removed from V and 4 bases from J, the gap between germline ends came to 12 bases. Per germline, CDR1 SGHRS and CDR2 YFSETQ. The DNA of the CDR3 is TGCGCCAGCAGCTTCACAGGGTTGAGCACTGAAGCTTTCTTT. Protein sequence: CASSFTGLSTEAFF.

The rearrangement uses TRBV5-1 and TRBJ1-6; 8 bases agree with TRBD1. V shed 4 bases, J shed 5 bases, and the junction held 8 bases outside the gene matches. Germline assignment: CDR1 SGHRS and CDR2 YFSETQ. The CDR3 loop spans 16 amino acids. CDR3 residues: CASSMGTGWDNSPLHF. The DNA for the CDR3 is TGCGCCAGCAGCATGGGGACAGGTTGGGATAATTCACCCCTCCACTTT.

This clone was detected only once. The V gene is TRBV6-5, the J gene TRBJ1-2, with TRBD1 matching 7 bases. The CDR3 sequence is 14 residues long. Unmatched junction bases numbered 6, after V lost 0 bases and J lost 8 bases. Per the germline V gene, CDR1 is MNHEY and CDR2 is SVGAGI. The CDR3, as DNA: TGTGCCAGCAGTTACTCGATAGGGGGCAAGGGCTACACCTTC. Translated: CASSYSIGGKGYTF.

This rearrangement joins TRBV5-4 to TRBJ1-1; D uncertain. Between the trimmed V and J ends, which lost 0 bases and 3 bases, there was a span of 3 bases. The germline V gene encodes CDR1 SGHNT and CDR2 YYREEE (reference sequence). This CDR3 has 12 amino acids. The CDR3 DNA reads as TGTGCCAGCAGCTTGGTCGACACTGAAGCTTTCTTT. Its translation: CASSLVDTEAFF. The full variable domain, its missing parts supplied by reference TRBV5-4 and TRBJ1-1, is ETGVTQSPTHLIKTRGQQVTLRCSSQSGHNTVSWYQQALGQGPQFIFQYYREEENGRGNFPPRFSGLQFPNYSSELNVNALELDDSALYLCASSLVDTEAFFGQGTRLTVV.

The chain recombines TRBV6-4 with TRBJ2-3; D call uncertain. This CDR3 has 15 amino acids. Germline lookup yields CDR1 MRHNA and CDR2 SNTAGT. Trimming took off 5 bases at V and 0 bases at J, with 12 bases between the two ends. In nucleotides, the CDR3 is TGTGCCAGCAGTCTAACAGTTTCTAGCACAGATACGCAGTATTTT. It translates to CASSLTVSSTDTQYF.

The chain has TRBV2 and TRBJ2-4; tentatively, D is TRBD1 (5 bases). Germline assignment: CDR1 SNHLY and CDR2 FYNNEI. Trimming removed 8 bases at V and 3 bases at J, with 14 bases between. This CDR3 region has 14 residues. CDR3 nucleotide sequence: TGTGCCAGCGGGCAGGGTCTAGTCAAAAACATTCAGTACTTC. This translates into CASGQGLVKNIQYF.

The CDR3 protein is CASSQDPGLSPLHF. For the CDR3, the DNA is TGCGCCAGCAGCCAAGATCCGGGACTATCACCCCTCCACTTT. V usage is TRBV4-1 and J usage is TRBJ1-6; D possibly corresponds to TRBD1 (5 bases). V was trimmed by 0 bases and J by 10 bases, leaving 10 bases between them. Germline lookup yields CDR1 MGHRA and CDR2 YSYEKL. This CDR3 spans 14 amino acids.

The V and J genes are TRBV20-1 and TRBJ1-1; the D is unclear. Germline values: CDR1 DFQATT, CDR2 SNEGSKA (reference sequence). Trimming left V 6 bases short and J 1 base short, with 6 bases between. The CDR3 sequence is 11 residues long. This CDR3 reads CSAGENTEAFF. The CDR3 nucleotides are TGCAGTGCCGGAGAGAACACTGAAGCTTTCTTT.

The V and J genes are TRBV10-1 and TRBJ2-1; 8 nucleotides line up with TRBD2. The CDR3 totals 15 residues. V shed 2 bases and J 0 bases; nucleotides not matched to a gene: 0. CDR1 WNHNN and CDR2 SYGVQD come from the germline V gene (reference sequence). The CDR3 DNA reads as TGCGCCAGCAGTGAGCGGGAGGGCTCCTACAATGAGCAGTTCTTC. It specifies CASSEREGSYNEQFF.

This rearrangement joins TRBV15 to TRBJ1-2; no reliable D call. Between the trimmed V and J ends, which lost 5 bases and 4 bases, there was a span of 17 bases. The V gene's germline CDR1 is LNHNV and CDR2 YYDKDF (reference sequence). The CDR3 contains 15 residues. The CDR3 loop reads CATSLTDDQRYGYTF. The CDR3 DNA reads TGTGCCACCAGCCTTACAGACGACCAACGCTATGGCTACACCTTC.

The CDR3 is CASSLTQGPTEAFF. The CDR3 DNA is TGCGCCAGCAGCTTGACTCAGGGTCCCACTGAAGCTTTCTTT. J is TRBJ1-1 and V is TRBV5-1; possibly TRBD1 for D (5 bases). The length of the CDR3 is 14 residues. The germline V and J ends were trimmed by 1 base and 4 bases, with 11 bases remaining between them. In germline, CDR1 is SGHRS, CDR2 YFSETQ.

This chain connects TRBV3-1 (or the pseudogene TRBV3-2) to TRBJ2-2; 14 nucleotides align to TRBD2. V lost 1 base and J lost 0; bases outside the gene matches: 7. The CDR3 runs to 20 residues. Per germline, CDR1 LGHDT and CDR2 YNNKEL (reference sequence). This chain's CDR3 is CASSQAGLAGDNSNTGELFF. CDR3 nucleotide sequence: TGTGCCAGCAGCCAAGCGGGACTAGCGGGGGACAACTCGAACACCGGGGAGCTGTTTTTT.

The genes are TRBV5-4 and TRBJ2-3, with 14 bases lining up with TRBD2. The CDR3 contains 17 residues. Trimming cost V 3 bases and J 0 bases; bases outside gene matches: 3. Germline-derived CDR1 and CDR2 are SGHNT and YYREEE (reference sequence). CDR3 sequence reads: CASSSRTSGGSTDTQYF. Written as DNA, the CDR3 is TGTGCCAGCAGCTCTAGGACTAGCGGGGGGAGCACAGATACGCAGTATTTT.

The genes are TRBV7-9 and TRBJ1-1, with no clear D. With 4 bases removed from V and 5 bases from J, the gap between germline ends came to 8 bases. The CDR3 length is 12 residues. Germline assignment: CDR1 SEHNR and CDR2 FQNEAQ (reference sequence). CDR3 amino acids: CASSSSTTEAFF. CDR3 bases: TGTGCCAGCAGCTCCTCAACTACTGAAGCTTTCTTT.

V and J are TRBV10-2 and TRBJ2-7; 7 nucleotides align to TRBD2. The CDR3 has 14 amino acids. Germline CDR1 WSHSY, CDR2 SAAADI. V lost 4 bases, J lost 3 bases, and 6 bases stayed unmatched. As DNA, the CDR3 is TGCGCCAGCAGTGCCTCTAGCGGAGTCTACGAGCAGTACTTC. It specifies CASSASSGVYEQYF.

The CDR3: CASSLATQGDNYGYTF. CDR3 in DNA: TGTGCCAGCAGTTTGGCCACACAGGGAGATAACTATGGCTACACCTTC. The chain combines TRBV28 with TRBJ1-2, with D perhaps matching TRBD1 (6 bases). The CDR3 extends over 16 amino acids. V gave up 3 bases and J gave up 1 base, with 15 bases separating them. Germline V CDR1 and CDR2: MDHEN, SYDVKM.

The chain is built from TRBV5-5 and TRBJ2-2; a weak D match, TRBD1 (6 bases). CDR1 and CDR2 (germline): SGHKS, YYEKEE (reference sequence). Trimming pared 4 bases from V and 4 bases from J, leaving 14 bases between. This CDR3 is 15 amino acids long. Written as DNA, the CDR3 is TGTGCCAGCAGCGAAACAGGGCAGAGCACCGGGGAGCTGTTTTTT. Its protein product is CASSETGQSTGELFF.

This chain links TRBV10-3 with TRBJ2-7; TRBD2 agrees at 12 bases. V trimming: 3 bases; J trimming: 3 bases; junction bases outside the gene matches: 3. Per the germline V gene, CDR1 is ENHRY and CDR2 is SYGVKD. This CDR3 has 15 amino acids. CDR3 residues: CAISDPSGRGYEQYF. The CDR3 DNA sequence: TGTGCCATCAGTGACCCTAGCGGGAGGGGCTACGAGCAGTACTTC.

The gene calls are TRBV18 and TRBJ1-1, with D possibly being TRBD1 (5 bases). The CDR3 has 15 residues. Per the germline V gene, CDR1 is KGHSH and CDR2 is LQKENI. Trimming shortened V by 3 bases and J by 4 bases, and 15 bases separated the two germline ends. CDR3 sequence: CASSPTGPLATEAFF. In DNA, the CDR3 is TGTGCCAGCTCACCCACAGGACCCTTGGCCACTGAAGCTTTCTTT.

The V call is TRBV29-1, the J call TRBJ2-3; 7 bases are shared with TRBD1. Germline CDR1 SQVTM, CDR2 ANQGSEA. CDR3 length equals 13 residues. Trimming at V came to 7 bases and at J to 2 bases, leaving 6 bases not matched to a gene. The CDR3 region has the DNA TGCAGCGCCTCACAGGGGATCACAGATACGCAGTATTTT. Translation: CSASQGITDTQYF.

The V gene is TRBV7-8, the J gene TRBJ2-3; 13 bases match TRBD2. The CDR3 runs to 21 residues. Germline V gene lookup returns CDR1 SGHVS and CDR2 FQNEAQ. V trimming: 3 bases; J trimming: 2 bases; junction bases outside the gene matches: 17. As DNA, the CDR3 is TGTGCCAGCAGCTTTATAGCTGGACGGACTAGCGGGAGAGGGAACACAGATACGCAGTATTTT. It yields the protein CASSFIAGRTSGRGNTDTQYF.

The chain carries TRBV6-1 and TRBJ2-1; 16 bases line up with TRBD2. The germline gives CDR1 MNHNS, CDR2 SASEGT. CDR3 length equals 16 residues. Trimming took 4 bases from V and 12 from J; bases not matched to a gene: 9. CDR3 DNA sequence: TGTGCCAGCAGTGCCGCCGGGACTAGCGGGAGGGCATTGCAGTTCTTC. It yields the protein CASSAAGTSGRALQFF.

V is TRBV11-2 and J is TRBJ1-1; no reliable D call. The V end lost 4 bases, the J end lost 1 base, and 16 bases lay between the germline ends. The germline V gene encodes CDR1 SGHAT and CDR2 FQNNGV. This CDR3 contains 16 residues. CDR3 amino acids: CASSSQWTGSNTEAFF. The CDR3 DNA follows: TGTGCCAGCAGCTCCCAATGGACGGGGTCGAACACTGAAGCTTTCTTT.

The CDR3 protein is CSARRYNEQFF. CDR3 sequence (DNA): TGCAGTGCTAGACGCTACAATGAGCAGTTCTTC. V is TRBV20-1 and J is TRBJ2-1; no firm D call. V was cut by 2 bases and J by 3 bases, with 2 bases left in between. The CDR3 is 11 amino acids. Germline V CDR1 and CDR2: DFQATT, SNEGSKA (reference sequence).